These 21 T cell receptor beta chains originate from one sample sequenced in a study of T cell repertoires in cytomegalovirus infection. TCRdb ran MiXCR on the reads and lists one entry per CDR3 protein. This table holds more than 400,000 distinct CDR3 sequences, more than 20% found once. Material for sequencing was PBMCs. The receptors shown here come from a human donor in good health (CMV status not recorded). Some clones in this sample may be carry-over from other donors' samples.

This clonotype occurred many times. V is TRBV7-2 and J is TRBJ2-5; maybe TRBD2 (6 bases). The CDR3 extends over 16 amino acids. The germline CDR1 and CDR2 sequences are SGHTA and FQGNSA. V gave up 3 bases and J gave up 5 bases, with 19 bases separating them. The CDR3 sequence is CASSFPRVAAWETQYF. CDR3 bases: TGTGCCAGCAGCTTTCCTAGGGTAGCGGCGTGGGAGACCCAGTACTTC.

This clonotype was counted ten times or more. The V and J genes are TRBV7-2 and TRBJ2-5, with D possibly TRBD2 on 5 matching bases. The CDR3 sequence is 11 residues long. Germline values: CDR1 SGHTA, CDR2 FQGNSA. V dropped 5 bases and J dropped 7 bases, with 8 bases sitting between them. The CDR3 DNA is TGTGCCAGCAGCGACCGGGGGACCCAGTACTTC. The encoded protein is CASSDRGTQYF. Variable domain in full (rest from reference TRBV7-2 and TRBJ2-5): GAGVSQSPSNKVTEKGKDVELRCDPISGHTALYWYRQSLGQGLEFLIYFQGNSAPDKSGLPSDRFSAERTGGSVSTLTIQRTQQEDSAVYLCASSDRGTQYFGPGTRLLVL.

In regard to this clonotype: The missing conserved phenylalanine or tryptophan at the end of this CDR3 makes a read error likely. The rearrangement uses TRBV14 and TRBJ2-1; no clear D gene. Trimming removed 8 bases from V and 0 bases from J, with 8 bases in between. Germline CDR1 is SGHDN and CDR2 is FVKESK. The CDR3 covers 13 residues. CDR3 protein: CASGSISYNEQFS. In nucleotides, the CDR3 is TGTGCCAGCGGTTCTATCTCCTACAATGAGCAGTTCTCC.

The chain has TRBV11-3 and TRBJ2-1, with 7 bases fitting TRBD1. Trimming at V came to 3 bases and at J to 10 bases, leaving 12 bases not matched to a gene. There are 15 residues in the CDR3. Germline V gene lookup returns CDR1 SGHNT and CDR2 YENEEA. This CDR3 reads CASSFRDRPYYEQFF. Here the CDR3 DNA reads TGTGCCAGCAGCTTCCGGGACAGACCATACTACGAGCAGTTCTTC. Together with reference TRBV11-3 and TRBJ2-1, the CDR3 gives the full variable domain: EAGVVQSPRYKIIEKKQPVAFWCNPISGHNTLYWYLQNLGQGPELLIRYENEEAVDDSQLPKDRFSAERLKGVDSTLKIQPAELGDSAVYLCASSFRDRPYYEQFFGPGTRLTVL.

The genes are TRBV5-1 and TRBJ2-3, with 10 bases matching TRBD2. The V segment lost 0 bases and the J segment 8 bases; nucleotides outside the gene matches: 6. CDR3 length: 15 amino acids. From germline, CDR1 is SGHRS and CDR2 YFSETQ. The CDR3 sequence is CASSLVDSSGGTQYF. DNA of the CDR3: TGCGCCAGCAGCTTGGTCGACTCTAGCGGGGGTACGCAGTATTTT.

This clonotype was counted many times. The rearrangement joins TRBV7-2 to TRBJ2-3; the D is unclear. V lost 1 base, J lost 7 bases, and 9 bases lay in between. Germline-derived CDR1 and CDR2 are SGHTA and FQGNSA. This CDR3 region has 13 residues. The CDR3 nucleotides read TGTGCCAGCAGCTTAGGTGTACCTAATACGCAGTATTTT. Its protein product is CASSLGVPNTQYF.

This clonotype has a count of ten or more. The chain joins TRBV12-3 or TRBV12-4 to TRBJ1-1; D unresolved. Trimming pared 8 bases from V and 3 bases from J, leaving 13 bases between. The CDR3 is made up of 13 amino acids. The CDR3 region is CASSVLRDTEAFF. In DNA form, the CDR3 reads TGTGCCAGCTCTGTGCTTAGGGACACTGAAGCTTTCTTT.

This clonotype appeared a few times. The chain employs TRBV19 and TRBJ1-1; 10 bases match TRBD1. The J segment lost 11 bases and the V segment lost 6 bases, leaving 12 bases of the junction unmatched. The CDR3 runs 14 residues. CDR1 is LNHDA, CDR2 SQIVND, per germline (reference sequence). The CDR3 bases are TGTGCCAGTAGAACACAGGGGACAGGGGCTTCGGCTTTCTTT. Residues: CASRTQGTGASAFF.

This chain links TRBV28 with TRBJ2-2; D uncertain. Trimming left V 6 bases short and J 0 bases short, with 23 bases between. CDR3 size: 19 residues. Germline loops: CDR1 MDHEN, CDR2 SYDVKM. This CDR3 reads CASSRYTVVVQTNTGELFF. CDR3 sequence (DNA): TGTGCCAGCAGCCGGTATACAGTAGTAGTACAAACGAACACCGGGGAGCTGTTTTTT.

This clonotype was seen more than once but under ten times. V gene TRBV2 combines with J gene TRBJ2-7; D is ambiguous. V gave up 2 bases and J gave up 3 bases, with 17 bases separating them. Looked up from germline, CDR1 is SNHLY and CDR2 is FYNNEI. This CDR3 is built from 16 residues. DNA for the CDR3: TGTGCCAGCAGTGAACCCCTGCAGCCCTCCTTCTACGAGCAGTACTTC. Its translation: CASSEPLQPSFYEQYF.

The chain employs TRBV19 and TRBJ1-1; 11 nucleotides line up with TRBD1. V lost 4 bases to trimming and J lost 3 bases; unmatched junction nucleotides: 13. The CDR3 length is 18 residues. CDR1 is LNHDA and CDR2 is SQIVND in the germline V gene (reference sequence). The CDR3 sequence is CASSTNTDRGPRDTEAFF. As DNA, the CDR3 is TGTGCCAGTAGTACCAACACGGACAGGGGGCCCCGGGACACTGAAGCTTTCTTT.

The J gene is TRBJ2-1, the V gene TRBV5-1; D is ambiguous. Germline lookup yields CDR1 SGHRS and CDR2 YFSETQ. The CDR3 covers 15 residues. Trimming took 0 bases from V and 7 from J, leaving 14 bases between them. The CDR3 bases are TGCGCCAGCAGCTTGGCCTTAACCAAGATTAATGAGCAGTTCTTC. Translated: CASSLALTKINEQFF. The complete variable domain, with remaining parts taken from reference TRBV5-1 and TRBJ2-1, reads KAGVTQTPRYLIKTRGQQVTLSCSPISGHRSVSWYQQTPGQGLQFLFEYFSETQRNKGNFPGRFSGRQFSNSRSEMNVSTLELGDSALYLCASSLALTKINEQFFGPGTRLTVL.

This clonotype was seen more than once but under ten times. CDR3 sequence reads: CASSLSLLAESNEQFF. The CDR3 nucleotides are TGTGCCAGCAGCTTAAGTCTACTAGCGGAGAGCAATGAGCAGTTCTTC. The rearrangement links TRBV7-6 to TRBJ2-1, with 8 bases lining up with TRBD2. CDR1 is SGHVS and CDR2 is FNYEAQ in the germline V gene. With 2 bases clipped from V and 6 bases from J, the junction kept 9 bases outside the gene matches. CDR3 length: 16 residues.

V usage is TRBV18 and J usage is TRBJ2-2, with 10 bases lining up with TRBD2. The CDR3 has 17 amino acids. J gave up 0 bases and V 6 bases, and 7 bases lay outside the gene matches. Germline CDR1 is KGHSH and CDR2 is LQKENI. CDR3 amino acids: CASSSRTSGTNTGELFF. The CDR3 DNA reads TGTGCCAGCTCGAGCCGGACTAGCGGAACGAACACCGGGGAGCTGTTTTTT. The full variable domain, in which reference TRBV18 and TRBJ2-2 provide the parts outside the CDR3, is NAGVMQNPRHLVRRRGQEARLRCSPMKGHSHVYWYRQLPEEGLKFMVYLQKENIIDESGMPKERFSAEFPKEGPSILRIQQVVRGDSAAYFCASSSRTSGTNTGELFFGEGSRLTVL.

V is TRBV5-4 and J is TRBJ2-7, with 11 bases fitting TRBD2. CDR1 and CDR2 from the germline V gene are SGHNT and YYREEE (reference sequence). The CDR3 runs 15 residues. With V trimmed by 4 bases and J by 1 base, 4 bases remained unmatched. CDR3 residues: CASSPTSGKSYEQYF. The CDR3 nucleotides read TGTGCCAGCAGCCCGACTAGCGGGAAGTCCTACGAGCAGTACTTC. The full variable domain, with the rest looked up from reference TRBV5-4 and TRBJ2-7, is ETGVTQSPTHLIKTRGQQVTLRCSSQSGHNTVSWYQQALGQGPQFIFQYYREEENGRGNFPPRFSGLQFPNYSSELNVNALELDDSALYLCASSPTSGKSYEQYFGPGTRLTVT.

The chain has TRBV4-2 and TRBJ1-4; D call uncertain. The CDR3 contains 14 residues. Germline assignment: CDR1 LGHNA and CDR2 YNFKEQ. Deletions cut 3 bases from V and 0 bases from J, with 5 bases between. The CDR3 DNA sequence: TGTGCCAGCAGCCAGCCAGCAACTAATGAAAAACTGTTTTTT. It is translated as CASSQPATNEKLFF.

The chain's CDR3 is CASSLRRSLIYNEQFF. As DNA, the CDR3 is TGTGCCAGCAGCCTCAGGAGGAGCTTAATCTACAATGAGCAGTTCTTC. The chain has TRBV6-2 or TRBV6-3 and TRBJ2-1; D perhaps matches TRBD2 (5 bases). This CDR3 is 16 amino acids long. Trimming took 6 bases from V and 3 from J, leaving 18 bases between them. CDR1 and CDR2 from the germline V gene are MNHEY and SVGEGT.

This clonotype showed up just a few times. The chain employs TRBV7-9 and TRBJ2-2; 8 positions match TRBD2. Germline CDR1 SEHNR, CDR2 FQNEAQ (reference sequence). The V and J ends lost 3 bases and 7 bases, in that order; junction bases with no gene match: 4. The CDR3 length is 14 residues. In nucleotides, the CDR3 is TGTGCCAGCAGCTTCCCTGCGGGAGGCGGGGAGCTGTTTTTT. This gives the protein CASSFPAGGGELFF.

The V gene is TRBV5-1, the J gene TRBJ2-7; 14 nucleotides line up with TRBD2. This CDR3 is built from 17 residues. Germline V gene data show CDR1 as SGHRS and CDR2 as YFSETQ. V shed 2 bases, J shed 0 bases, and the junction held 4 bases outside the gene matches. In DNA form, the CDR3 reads TGCGCCAGCAGCTTTGGACTAGCGGGAGGTCTCTCCTACGAGCAGTACTTC. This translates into CASSFGLAGGLSYEQYF. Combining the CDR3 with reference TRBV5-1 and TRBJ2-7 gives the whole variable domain KAGVTQTPRYLIKTRGQQVTLSCSPISGHRSVSWYQQTPGQGLQFLFEYFSETQRNKGNFPGRFSGRQFSNSRSEMNVSTLELGDSALYLCASSFGLAGGLSYEQYFGPGTRLTVT.

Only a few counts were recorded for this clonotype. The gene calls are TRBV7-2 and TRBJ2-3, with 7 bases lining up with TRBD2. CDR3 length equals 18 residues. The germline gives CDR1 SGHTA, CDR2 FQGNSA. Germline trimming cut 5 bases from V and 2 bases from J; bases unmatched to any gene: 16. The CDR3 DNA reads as TGTGCCAGCAGCCCACCTCTCATTCTGGGACTAAACACAGATACGCAGTATTTT. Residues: CASSPPLILGLNTDTQYF.

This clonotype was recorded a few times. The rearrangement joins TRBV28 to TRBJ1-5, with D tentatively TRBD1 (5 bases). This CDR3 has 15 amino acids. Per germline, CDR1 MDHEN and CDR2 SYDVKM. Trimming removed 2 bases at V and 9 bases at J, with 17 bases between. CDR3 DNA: TGTGCCAGCAGTTTAGGAGGGCGGCAGGGAAGGCCCCAGCATTTT. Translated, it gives CASSLGGRQGRPQHF.